This TCR beta chain comes out of a study of control samples from healthy donors and cancer patients. The method was immunoSEQ multiplex PCR; TCRdb's version includes in-frame clones alone and lacks a portion of them. Of approximately 150,000 clones listed, just over 85% are singletons. In germline, CDR1 is MNHEY, CDR2 SMNVEV (reference sequence). The CDR3 extends over 15 amino acids. V was pared by 2 bases and J by 1 base, with 2 bases of the junction left unmatched. This sequence originates from a young man in good health. The rearrangement joins TRBV27 to TRBJ1-3; TRBD1 matches 7 bases. Material: blood. Written as DNA, the CDR3 is TGTGCCAGCAGTTTACAGGGGGGATCTGGAAACACCATATATTTT. Its protein is CASSLQGGSGNTIYF.